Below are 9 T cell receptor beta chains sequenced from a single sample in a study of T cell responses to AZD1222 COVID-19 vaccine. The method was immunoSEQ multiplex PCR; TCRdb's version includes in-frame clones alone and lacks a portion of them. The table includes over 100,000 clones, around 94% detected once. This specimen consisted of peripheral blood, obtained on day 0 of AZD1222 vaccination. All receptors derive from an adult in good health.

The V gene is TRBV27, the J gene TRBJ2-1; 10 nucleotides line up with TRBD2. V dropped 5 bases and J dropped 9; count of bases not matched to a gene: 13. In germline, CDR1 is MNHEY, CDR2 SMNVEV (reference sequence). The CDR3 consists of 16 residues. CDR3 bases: TGTGCCAGCAGTACTTTGAGCGGGAGGGCCCGGTCTGAGCAGTTCTTC. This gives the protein CASSTLSGRARSEQFF.

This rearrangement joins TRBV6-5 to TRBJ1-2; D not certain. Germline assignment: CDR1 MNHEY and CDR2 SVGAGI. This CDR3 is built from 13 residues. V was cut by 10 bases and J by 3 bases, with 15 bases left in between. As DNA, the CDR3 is TGTGCCACATCCTGGTTGGCTTACTATGGCTACACCTTC. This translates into CATSWLAYYGYTF.

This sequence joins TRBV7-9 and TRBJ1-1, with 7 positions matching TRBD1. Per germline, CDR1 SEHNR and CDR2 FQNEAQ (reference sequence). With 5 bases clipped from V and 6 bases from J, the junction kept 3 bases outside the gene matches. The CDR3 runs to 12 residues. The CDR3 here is CASSRTGPEAFF. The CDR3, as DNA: TGTGCCAGCAGCCGGACAGGACCTGAAGCTTTCTTT.

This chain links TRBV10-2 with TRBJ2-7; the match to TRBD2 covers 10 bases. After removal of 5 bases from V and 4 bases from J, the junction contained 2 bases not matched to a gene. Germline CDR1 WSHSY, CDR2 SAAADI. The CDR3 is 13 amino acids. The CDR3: CASSSSGRYEQYF. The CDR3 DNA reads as TGCGCCAGCAGTTCTAGCGGGAGATACGAGCAGTACTTC.

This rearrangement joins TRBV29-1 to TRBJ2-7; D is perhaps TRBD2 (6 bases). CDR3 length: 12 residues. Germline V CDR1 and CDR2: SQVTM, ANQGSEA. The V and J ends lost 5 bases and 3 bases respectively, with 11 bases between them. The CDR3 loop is CSVSQGGYEQYF. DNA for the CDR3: TGCAGCGTTTCGCAGGGAGGCTACGAGCAGTACTTC.

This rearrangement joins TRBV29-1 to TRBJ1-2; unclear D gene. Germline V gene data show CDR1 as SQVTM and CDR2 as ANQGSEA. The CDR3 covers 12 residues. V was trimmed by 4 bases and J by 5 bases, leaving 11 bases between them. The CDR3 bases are TGCAGCGTTGTTTGGGGTAGTTATGGCTACACCTTC. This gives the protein CSVVWGSYGYTF.

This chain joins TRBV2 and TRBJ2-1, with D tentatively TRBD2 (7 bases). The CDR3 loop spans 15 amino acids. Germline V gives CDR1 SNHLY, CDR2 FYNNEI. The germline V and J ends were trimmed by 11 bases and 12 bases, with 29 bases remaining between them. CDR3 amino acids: CAPRGAARSGCWQFF. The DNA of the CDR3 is TGTGCCCCCCGGGGGGCAGCCCGCTCCGGGTGTTGGCAGTTCTTC.

DNA for the CDR3: TGTGCCAGCAGTGAAGGGGGACACAAAAGGGAGACCCAGTACTTC. The encoded protein is CASSEGGHKRETQYF. The chain links TRBV2 to TRBJ2-5; possible D gene TRBD1, 6 bases. Trimming pared 1 base from V and 5 bases from J, leaving 14 bases between. The CDR3 spans 15 residues. Germline lookup yields CDR1 SNHLY and CDR2 FYNNEI.

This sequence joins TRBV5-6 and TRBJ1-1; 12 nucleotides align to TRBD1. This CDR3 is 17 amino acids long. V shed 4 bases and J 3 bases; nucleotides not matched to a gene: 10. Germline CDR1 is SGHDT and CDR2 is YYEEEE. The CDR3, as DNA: TGTGCCAGCAGCCCCCCCGCGGGACAGGGGGCCTACACTGAAGCTTTCTTT. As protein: CASSPPAGQGAYTEAFF.